Below are 24 T cell receptor beta chains sequenced from a single sample in a study of identical twins. TCRdb redid the calling of the 5' RACE reads with MiXCR, one entry per CDR3 protein. The profile shows 540,000 or so distinct CDR3 sequences, around 20% of them singletons. The sample also formed part of further work on yellow fever vaccine responses in identical twins.

The sample was CD4+ T cells sorted from blood. The receptors come from a young woman in good health.

In this sample, this clonotype turned up a few times. The chain links TRBV2 to TRBJ2-5, with 12 bases that match TRBD2. The CDR3 extends over 16 amino acids. Germline V gene sequence: CDR1 SNHLY, CDR2 FYNNEI. Unmatched junction bases numbered 6, after V lost 2 bases and J lost 5 bases. The CDR3 DNA sequence: TGTGCCAGCAGTGAATTAGGGACTAGCGGGTGGGAGACCCAGTACTTC. Translating gives CASSELGTSGWETQYF.

The chain uses TRBV15 and TRBJ2-7; TRBD2 is a possible D gene (5 bases). V lost 3 bases and J lost 5, with 14 bases in between. The CDR3 contains 14 residues. CDR1 and CDR2 from the germline V gene are LNHNV and YYDKDF (reference sequence). The CDR3 DNA sequence: TGTGCCACCAGCAGTCCCGGGAAGGGCCACGAGCAGTACGTC. It yields the protein CATSSPGKGHEQYV.

The chain joins TRBV6-1 to TRBJ2-6; weak D call: TRBD2 (6 bases). Trimming removed 4 bases from V and 3 bases from J, with 16 bases in between. Germline CDR1 reads MNHNS; CDR2 reads SASEGT. This CDR3 is built from 17 residues. The CDR3 protein is CASSGPWSGVGANVLTF. Here the CDR3 DNA reads TGTGCCAGCAGTGGCCCCTGGTCGGGGGTTGGGGCCAACGTCCTGACTTTC.

The V and J genes are TRBV6-2 or TRBV6-3 and TRBJ1-5; a possible D gene is TRBD1 (6 bases). Germline CDR1 MNHEY, CDR2 SVGEGT. Trimming removed 2 bases from V and 9 bases from J, with 23 bases in between. The CDR3 length is 17 residues. The CDR3 region is CASSYGGGRGRVRPQHF. CDR3 in DNA: TGTGCCAGCAGTTACGGAGGAGGGCGGGGGCGCGTTCGGCCCCAGCATTTT.

This chain links TRBV29-1 with TRBJ2-4, with a tentative D call TRBD1 (6 bases). Germline V gives CDR1 SQVTM, CDR2 ANQGSEA. CDR3 length: 14 residues. Trimming removed 4 bases from V and 0 bases from J, with 10 bases in between. The CDR3 DNA follows: TGCAGCGTTGCCGACAGGCTAGCCAAAAACATTCAGTACTTC. It encodes CSVADRLAKNIQYF.

The rearrangement links TRBV4-1 to TRBJ2-5; D is possibly TRBD1 (5 bases). Trimming took 2 bases from V and 3 from J, leaving 13 bases between them. Germline V lookup: CDR1 MGHRA, CDR2 YSYEKL. The CDR3 extends over 15 amino acids. DNA for the CDR3: TGCGCCAGCAGCCAAAAACAGGACCGAAAAGAGACCCAGTACTTC. Translating it yields CASSQKQDRKETQYF.

The chain uses TRBV10-3 and TRBJ2-2; no clear D gene. The germline CDR1 and CDR2 sequences are ENHRY and SYGVKD. V gave up 6 bases and J gave up 4 bases, with 12 bases separating them. The CDR3 is made up of 14 amino acids. The CDR3 spells CAIRTASLTGELFF. The CDR3 nucleotides are TGTGCCATCAGGACGGCCTCTCTCACCGGGGAGCTGTTTTTT.

This clonotype was detected only once. A read error may account for a junction end that differs from germline. This sequence joins TRBV5-1 and TRBJ2-3, with D perhaps TRBD1 (6 bases). CDR1 and CDR2 from the germline V gene are SGHRS and YFSETQ. The CDR3 runs 15 residues. The CDR3 region has the DNA TGCGCCAACAGCCTACAGGGACGGGGCACAGATACGCAGTATTTT. This gives the protein CANSLQGRGTDTQYF.

The chain couples TRBV11-3 to TRBJ2-2, with D possibly being TRBD2 (6 bases). This CDR3 is built from 13 residues. Looked up from germline, CDR1 is SGHNT and CDR2 is YENEEA. V was trimmed by 5 bases and J by 6 bases, leaving 10 bases between them. Written as DNA, the CDR3 is TGTGCCAGCAGCCCCGCGGGGTCCGGGGAGCTGTTTTTT. Protein sequence: CASSPAGSGELFF.

The chain is built from TRBV12-3 or TRBV12-4 and TRBJ2-7, with TRBD2 matching over 9 bases. The CDR3 has 15 residues. V dropped 3 bases and J dropped 4; count of bases not matched to a gene: 7. CDR3 nucleotide sequence: TGTGCCAGCAGTTTTTCGGCGGGAGGGTTGTACGAGCAGTACTTC. Translating gives CASSFSAGGLYEQYF.

This clonotype was recorded a few times. The rearrangement links TRBV25-1 to TRBJ2-7; D is unclear. V was cut by 8 bases and J by 4 bases, with 15 bases left in between. The CDR3 extends over 13 amino acids. Per germline, CDR1 MGHDK and CDR2 SYGVNS. This CDR3 is CASETPTQYEQYF. The CDR3 DNA reads as TGTGCCAGCGAGACACCAACTCAATACGAGCAGTACTTC.

The J gene is TRBJ2-1, the V gene TRBV20-1; TRBD2 aligns across 7 bases. The germline V gene has CDR1 DFQATT and CDR2 SNEGSKA (reference sequence). V gave up 3 bases and J gave up 7 bases; unmatched junction bases: 6. The CDR3 consists of 13 residues. The CDR3 sequence: CSASLRGKNEQFF. CDR3 DNA sequence: TGCAGTGCTAGCTTGCGGGGGAAGAATGAGCAGTTCTTC.

This clonotype was picked up a small number of times. In DNA form, the CDR3 reads TGCGCCAGCAGTTCCCGAGGCGGTTCCGGGAGCACAGATACGCAGTATTTT. Residues: CASSSRGGSGSTDTQYF. This chain uses TRBV5-1 with TRBJ2-3, with unresolved D. Trimming shortened V by 5 bases and J by 0 bases, and 19 bases separated the two germline ends. The CDR3 has 17 residues. The V gene's germline CDR1 is SGHRS and CDR2 YFSETQ.

The chain employs TRBV15 and TRBJ2-3, with 10 bases identical to TRBD2. The CDR3 consists of 14 residues. Germline V gene sequence: CDR1 LNHNV, CDR2 YYDKDF (reference sequence). With V trimmed by 2 bases and J by 9 bases, 5 bases remained unmatched. The CDR3 loop reads CATSRTGTSDTQYF. Written as DNA, the CDR3 is TGTGCCACCAGCAGAACCGGGACTAGCGACACGCAGTATTTT.

This clonotype was seen a handful of times. The chain joins TRBV6-6 to TRBJ1-6; possible D gene TRBD1, 5 bases. V dropped 7 bases and J dropped 5 bases, with 9 bases sitting between them. Germline V gives CDR1 MNHNY, CDR2 SVGAGI (reference sequence). CDR3 length equals 13 residues. The CDR3 nucleotides are TGTGCCAGCACCGAAGGGGATAATTCACCCCTCCACTTT. This encodes CASTEGDNSPLHF.

This clonotype was counted a single time. The chain carries TRBV28 and TRBJ1-2; D is ambiguous. The germline CDR1 and CDR2 sequences are MDHEN and SYDVKM. Trimming took off 2 bases at V and 3 bases at J, with 7 bases between the two ends. The CDR3 length is 13 residues. The CDR3 is CASSLESYYGYTF. CDR3 in DNA: TGTGCCAGCAGTTTAGAGTCCTACTATGGCTACACCTTC.

The V call is TRBV14, the J call TRBJ2-3; 7 nucleotides match TRBD2. This CDR3 has 16 amino acids. The germline V gene has CDR1 SGHDN and CDR2 FVKESK. The V and J ends lost 2 bases and 6 bases, in that order; junction bases with no gene match: 11. The CDR3 reads CASSQLPPGRVDTQYF. Here the CDR3 DNA reads TGTGCCAGCAGCCAACTTCCGCCGGGGAGGGTCGATACGCAGTATTTT.

The gene calls are TRBV6-1 and TRBJ2-5; D gene ambiguous. Trimming took off 6 bases at V and 2 bases at J, with 19 bases between the two ends. The V gene's germline CDR1 is MNHNS and CDR2 SASEGT. The CDR3 runs 16 residues. Here the CDR3 DNA reads TGTGCCAGCAGCCGCCAGCCACCTAGGAATCAAGAGACCCAGTACTTC. It specifies CASSRQPPRNQETQYF.

This clonotype was counted a few times. The CDR3 protein is CATSDLGGFEQFF. The CDR3 nucleotides read TGTGCCACCAGTGATTTGGGGGGTTTTGAGCAGTTCTTC. The chain uses TRBV24-1 and TRBJ2-1; the D call may be TRBD1 or TRBD2 (5 bases each). CDR1 and CDR2 from the germline V gene are KGHDR and SFDVKD. The V and J ends lost 0 bases and 9 bases respectively, with 8 bases between them. The CDR3 sequence is 13 residues long.

The chain uses TRBV9 and TRBJ1-6, with 7 positions matching TRBD1. CDR3 length equals 13 residues. J lost 7 bases, V lost 4 bases, and 2 bases had no gene match. The germline V gene has CDR1 SGDLS and CDR2 YYNGEE. CDR3 in DNA: TGTGCCAGCAGCCCACAGGGGAATTCACCCCTCCACTTT. Protein sequence: CASSPQGNSPLHF.

This clonotype showed up just a few times. This chain connects TRBV12-3 or TRBV12-4 to TRBJ2-5; TRBD1 aligns across 8 bases. V lost 6 bases, J lost 2 bases, and 5 bases stayed unmatched. This CDR3 region has 14 residues. The CDR3 region is CASRPGTGQETQYF. CDR3 nucleotide sequence: TGTGCCAGCAGACCCGGGACAGGACAAGAGACCCAGTACTTC.

The sample holds a few counts of this clonotype. V gene TRBV14 combines with J gene TRBJ2-3, with 8 positions matching TRBD2. This CDR3 spans 18 amino acids. CDR1 SGHDN and CDR2 FVKESK come from the germline V gene. V was clipped by 5 bases and J by 1 base; unmatched bases: 14. CDR3 DNA sequence: TGTGCCAGCAGCTTCGGGGGGGAGGTCTTCCCCGGCACAGATACGCAGTATTTT. The encoded protein is CASSFGGEVFPGTDTQYF.

V and J are TRBV20-1 and TRBJ2-3; D is undetermined. From germline, CDR1 is DFQATT and CDR2 SNEGSKA (reference sequence). V shed 6 bases and J shed 10 bases, with 17 bases lying between them. This CDR3 spans 12 amino acids. CDR3 DNA sequence: TGCAGTGCCCCAGATGGTCCAGAGGCGCAGTATTTT. Amino acids: CSAPDGPEAQYF.

This clonotype has just a few counts. The genes are TRBV20-1 and TRBJ2-7, with D perhaps TRBD2 (7 bases). CDR3 length equals 13 residues. The germline V gene encodes CDR1 DFQATT and CDR2 SNEGSKA (reference sequence). Trimming pared 0 bases from V and 7 bases from J, leaving 13 bases between. The CDR3 sequence is CSARDWGGREQYF. The CDR3, as DNA: TGCAGTGCTAGAGATTGGGGGGGCCGGGAGCAGTACTTC.